Presented here are 22 T cell receptor beta chains from one specimen sequenced in a study of response to subunit inactivated influenza vaccine. MiXCR, applied by TCRdb to the RT-PCR reads, yields one record per CDR3 protein. The table lists about 520,000 distinct CDR3 sequences, 9.5% to 13% of them singletons. The starting material was PBMCs from blood, obtained around seven weeks after vaccination. Every receptor here comes from a man aged 50 to 60 who received an inactivated influenza vaccine.

This clonotype was detected a few times. Here the CDR3 DNA reads TGCGCCAGCAGCTTGGAGGGCCAGGGGGCTGGGAACACTGAAGCTTTCTTT. Protein sequence: CASSLEGQGAGNTEAFF. The chain uses TRBV5-1 and TRBJ1-1; 8 nucleotides line up with TRBD1. Trimming took 0 bases from V and 1 from J; bases not matched to a gene: 8. The CDR3 runs 17 residues. The V gene's germline CDR1 is SGHRS and CDR2 YFSETQ.

This clonotype was counted a few times. The CDR3 sequence is CAISVDRQGPESYEQYF. In DNA, the CDR3 is TGTGCCATCAGTGTGGACCGACAGGGGCCCGAATCCTACGAGCAGTACTTC. The V call is TRBV10-3, the J call TRBJ2-7, with TRBD1 matching over 8 bases. CDR1 and CDR2 (germline): ENHRY, SYGVKD. The CDR3 is 17 residues long. V lost 4 bases, J lost 1 base, and 12 bases stayed unmatched.

This chain links TRBV20-1 with TRBJ2-2; 9 bases agree with TRBD2. V gave up 6 bases and J gave up 5 bases; unmatched junction bases: 4. CDR3 length: 13 amino acids. Germline V CDR1 and CDR2: DFQATT, SNEGSKA (reference sequence). CDR3: CSASTSGTGELFF. CDR3 DNA sequence: TGCAGTGCATCCACTAGCGGGACCGGGGAGCTGTTTTTT.

This clonotype was seen more than once but under ten times. This chain links TRBV7-2 with TRBJ2-7; D uncertain. Per germline, CDR1 SGHTA and CDR2 FQGNSA. CDR3 size: 14 residues. Trimming removed 3 bases from V and 0 bases from J, with 9 bases in between. CDR3 bases: TGTGCCAGCAGCTTGTCACTCGTCTCCTACGAGCAGTACTTC. Amino acids: CASSLSLVSYEQYF.

The table lists this clonotype with many counts. V is TRBV12-3 or TRBV12-4 and J is TRBJ2-5; 7 positions match TRBD1. This CDR3 comprises 14 residues. The junction had 4 bases not matched to a gene; V was cut back by 2 bases and J by 4 bases. The chain's CDR3 is CASSLRGGAETQYF. The CDR3 region has the DNA TGTGCCAGCAGTTTAAGAGGGGGCGCAGAGACCCAGTACTTC.

This clonotype was recorded a few times. At one end, the junction sequence differs from germline, possibly due to a read error. The CDR3 nucleotides read TGTGCAAGCGGGGCTTCAGGGCCAGAGACCCAGTACTTC. Amino acid sequence: CASGASGPETQYF. This chain joins TRBV20-1 and TRBJ2-5, with 7 bases identical to TRBD2. The CDR3 length is 13 residues. Germline CDR1 reads DFQATT; CDR2 reads SNEGSKA (reference sequence).

This chain joins TRBV7-2 and TRBJ2-7, with 10 bases lining up with TRBD2. The CDR3 totals 14 residues. Germline assignment: CDR1 SGHTA and CDR2 FQGNSA. V gave up 7 bases and J gave up 4 bases; unmatched junction bases: 7. The CDR3 loop reads CASTILAGVYEQYF. CDR3 in DNA: TGTGCCAGCACCATCCTAGCGGGAGTGTACGAGCAGTACTTC. The whole variable domain, filled in from reference TRBV7-2 and TRBJ2-7, reads GAGVSQSPSNKVTEKGKDVELRCDPISGHTALYWYRQSLGQGLEFLIYFQGNSAPDKSGLPSDRFSAERTGGSVSTLTIQRTQQEDSAVYLCASTILAGVYEQYFGPGTRLTVT.

The table lists this clonotype with a few counts. V usage is TRBV20-1 and J usage is TRBJ2-3; no definite D call. The V gene lost 1 base and the J gene lost 4 bases, with 15 bases spanning the gap. The CDR3 spans 15 residues. Germline-derived CDR1 and CDR2 are DFQATT and SNEGSKA (reference sequence). The CDR3 DNA reads as TGCAGTGCTAGAGCCCCGCCCCCCAAGCCAGATACGCAGTATTTT. It codes for CSARAPPPKPDTQYF.

This clonotype was observed many times. The rearrangement joins TRBV11-1 to TRBJ1-1; D remains ambiguous. Trimming removed 2 bases at V and 4 bases at J, with 8 bases between. The CDR3 covers 13 residues. CDR1 and CDR2 (germline): SGHAT, FQDESV (reference sequence). Here the CDR3 DNA reads TGTGCCAGCAGCTTATTCGAGCTCACTGAAGCTTTCTTT. Protein product: CASSLFELTEAFF.

The chain is built from TRBV7-9 and TRBJ1-4; no definite D call. The length of the CDR3 is 15 residues. Germline V gene lookup returns CDR1 SEHNR and CDR2 FQNEAQ (reference sequence). The ends were cut back, 8 bases at V and 7 bases at J, with 20 bases in the middle. The CDR3 here is CASSYKGRRGEKLFF. CDR3 bases: TGTGCCAGCTCCTATAAGGGTAGAAGAGGTGAAAAACTGTTTTTT. The complete variable domain, with remaining parts taken from reference TRBV7-9 and TRBJ1-4, reads DTGVSQNPRHKITKRGQNVTFRCDPISEHNRLYWYRQTLGQGPEFLTYFQNEAQLEKSRLLSDRFSAERPKGSFSTLEIQRTEQGDSAMYLCASSYKGRRGEKLFFGSGTQLSVL.

This clonotype was recorded many times. The chain is built from TRBV12-3 or TRBV12-4 and TRBJ1-4; D unresolved. The CDR3 is 14 amino acids. V shed 3 bases and J shed 6 bases, with 11 bases lying between them. The CDR3 DNA follows: TGTGCCAGCAGTTTCCCTGCCGGAGATGAAAAACTGTTTTTT. This gives the protein CASSFPAGDEKLFF.

This clonotype was observed a handful of times. The J gene is TRBJ2-4, the V gene TRBV4-1, with unresolved D. V was shortened by 0 bases and J by 0 bases, with 12 bases between the two germline ends. The CDR3 has 17 residues. The germline CDR1 and CDR2 sequences are MGHRA and YSYEKL. The CDR3, as DNA: TGCGCCAGCAGCCAAGATCGTAGGGCACTAGCCAAAAACATTCAGTACTTC. Its protein product is CASSQDRRALAKNIQYF.

This clonotype was seen a few times. This sequence joins TRBV20-1 and TRBJ2-1; D unresolved. Germline V lookup: CDR1 DFQATT, CDR2 SNEGSKA (reference sequence). CDR3 length: 14 residues. With 4 bases removed from V and 5 bases from J, the gap between germline ends came to 15 bases. The CDR3 region is CSAKASTRNNEQFF. Written as DNA, the CDR3 is TGCAGTGCTAAGGCGTCTACACGAAACAATGAGCAGTTCTTC.

The CDR3 DNA follows: TGTGCCAGCAGTTTGGGGACGTATGGGAATGAGCAGTTCTTC. Translated, it gives CASSLGTYGNEQFF. The chain carries TRBV27 and TRBJ2-1; D is tentatively TRBD1 or TRBD2 (5 bases each). From germline, CDR1 is MNHEY and CDR2 SMNVEV (reference sequence). The germline V and J ends were trimmed by 3 bases and 7 bases, with 13 bases remaining between them. There are 14 residues in the CDR3.

This clonotype was detected only a few times. The CDR3 region is CASTTRDKNLIRTDTQYF. DNA for the CDR3: TGTGCCAGCACCACCCGGGACAAAAACTTAATCCGCACAGATACGCAGTATTTT. The chain employs TRBV28 and TRBJ2-3; tentative D call: TRBD1 (6 bases). The CDR3 spans 18 residues. V lost 7 bases to trimming and J lost 1 base, with 24 bases between them. From germline, CDR1 is MDHEN and CDR2 SYDVKM. Variable domain in full (rest from reference TRBV28 and TRBJ2-3): DVKVTQSSRYLVKRTGEKVFLECVQDMDHENMFWYRQDPGLGLRLIYFSYDVKMKEKGDIPEGYSVSREKKERFSLILESASTNQTSMYLCASTTRDKNLIRTDTQYFGPGTRLTVL.

The rearrangement uses TRBV11-2 and TRBJ1-2; TRBD1 matches 9 bases. This CDR3 has 18 residues. The J segment lost 4 bases and the V segment lost 3 bases, leaving 15 bases of the junction unmatched. Germline CDR1 SGHAT, CDR2 FQNNGV. In DNA, the CDR3 is TGTGCCAGCAGCTTCGTATATCCCCACAGGGGGCGGAGCTATGGCTACACCTTC. Amino acid sequence: CASSFVYPHRGRSYGYTF.

This clonotype was detected a few times. V is TRBV20-1 and J is TRBJ2-5; 7 bases align to TRBD2. Germline V gene lookup returns CDR1 DFQATT and CDR2 SNEGSKA (reference sequence). V was clipped by 1 base and J by 4 bases; unmatched bases: 3. This CDR3 spans 13 amino acids. CDR3 coding DNA: TGCAGTGCTAGAGTGGGAGGGACAGAGACCCAGTACTTC. It codes for CSARVGGTETQYF.

This clonotype showed up just a few times. V gene TRBV27 combines with J gene TRBJ2-7; either TRBD1 or TRBD2 may supply D (5 bases each). The CDR3 runs 16 residues. Germline-derived CDR1 and CDR2 are MNHEY and SMNVEV (reference sequence). The V gene lost 6 bases and the J gene lost 3 bases, with 21 bases spanning the gap. Here the CDR3 reads CASSQGRGEYLYEQYF. CDR3 nucleotide sequence: TGTGCCAGCAGCCAGGGACGGGGCGAGTATCTCTACGAGCAGTACTTC.

The CDR3 sequence: CASSSRWGRETQYF. CDR3 DNA: TGTGCCAGCAGCTCTCGCTGGGGGCGAGAGACCCAGTACTTC. This chain joins TRBV7-2 and TRBJ2-5, with D perhaps matching TRBD1 (6 bases). The germline V and J ends were trimmed by 4 bases and 4 bases, with 13 bases remaining between them. Germline CDR1 and CDR2: SGHTA and FQGNSA. There are 14 residues in the CDR3. The complete variable domain, with remaining parts taken from reference TRBV7-2 and TRBJ2-5, reads GAGVSQSPSNKVTEKGKDVELRCDPISGHTALYWYRQSLGQGLEFLIYFQGNSAPDKSGLPSDRFSAERTGGSVSTLTIQRTQQEDSAVYLCASSSRWGRETQYFGPGTRLLVL.

This clonotype was observed a handful of times. This chain joins TRBV5-1 and TRBJ2-3; D might be TRBD1 (6 bases). This CDR3 contains 16 residues. The germline CDR1 and CDR2 sequences are SGHRS and YFSETQ. Trimming removed 5 bases from V and 3 bases from J, with 19 bases in between. The CDR3 sequence is CASSSGTFPGTDTQYF. Written as DNA, the CDR3 is TGCGCCAGCAGTTCTGGGACATTTCCCGGTACAGATACGCAGTATTTT.

This clonotype was seen more than once but under ten times. This chain links TRBV28 with TRBJ2-3; D uncertain. CDR1 is MDHEN, CDR2 SYDVKM, per germline. The CDR3 has 15 amino acids. V was cut by 6 bases and J by 2 bases, with 15 bases left in between. As DNA, the CDR3 is TGTGCCAGCAGCCGAAACCAGGATGCCACAGATACGCAGTATTTT. This gives the protein CASSRNQDATDTQYF.

The V and J genes are TRBV14 and TRBJ2-1; D is ambiguous. CDR1 is SGHDN, CDR2 FVKESK, per germline. The CDR3 extends over 14 amino acids. Between the trimmed V and J ends, which lost 0 bases and 5 bases, there was a span of 8 bases. CDR3: CASSQEPTHNEQFF. Here the CDR3 DNA reads TGTGCCAGCAGCCAAGAACCTACCCACAATGAGCAGTTCTTC.